What follows is one T cell receptor (beta chain) and its context. Its matching antigen is unknown. Germline assignment: CDR1 GTSNPN and CDR2 SVGIG (reference sequence). V lost 5 bases, J lost 6 bases, and 9 bases stayed unmatched. CDR3 length equals 13 residues. These data originate in a study of cytomegalovirus exposure and HLA in healthy donors. Overall study findings and caveats: With further analysis later on, most CMV-associated TCR beta chains appeared HLA-restricted. Segments of the TCR beta V type were, in most cases, productive about 87% or about 30% of the time in an earlier analysis.

13 Jbeta primers and 60 Vbeta primers were used for the PCR. Libraries were prepared by immunoSEQ multiplex PCR; TCRdb keeps only in-frame clonotypes and omits some of them. The sample yields more than 150,000 clones, 82% seen once. The sequenced material came from PBMCs. This receptor was taken from a man in his forties or fifties in good health and CMV-seronegative. The chain carries TRBV30 and TRBJ1-1; 7 nucleotides align to TRBD1. CDR3 coding DNA: TGTGCCTGGTCGACAGGGTGGGGTGCTGAAGCTTTCTTT. This gives the protein CAWSTGWGAEAFF.